This T cell receptor beta chain is from a study of cytomegalovirus exposure and HLA in healthy donors (dated by TCRdb to about 2017). For context, the study as a whole: According to a later analysis, one platform produced both the approximately 110 validation repertoires and the roughly 660 repertoires of the first cohort. The study was designed to test whether signatures of past pathogen exposure could be identified by cataloging public T cell receptors. Along with the approximately 700-subject first cohort, a separate validation cohort of about 110 different subjects was used. The study combined high-throughput TCR immunosequencing, statistical association of individual TCRs with disease status, and machine learning to predict cytomegalovirus infection status. The research as a whole found: Most TCR sequences were observed very rarely across donors, whereas some public TCRs were present in many individuals. Of the cluster scores, about 94% were above 0 in a later analysis, which found that TCRs clustered in the first cohort also tended to co-occur in the approximately 120 validation repertoires. Three of the identified cytomegalovirus-associated TCR beta chains were confirmed in vitro to be specific for cytomegalovirus antigens. A total of 150 to 200 TCR beta chains were listed by the study as associated with cytomegalovirus. The authors suggested that the approach could potentially be extended to other disease states and immunological phenotypes. All 120 or so repertoires were used to score co-occurrence in the validation cohort in a later analysis, because that analysis had no HLA typing for the cohort. Cytomegalovirus status was reported to be diagnosed by the classifier with high specificity and sensitivity in both the original and validation cohorts.

Concerning this clone: This receptor's antigen is unknown. No qualities accompany the bases; no much larger clone lies one base away.

The donors belonged to the validation cohort of under 150 subjects, which was separate from the approximately 700-subject first cohort. Library preparation used the immunoSEQ multiplex PCR assay. The source study handled its data this way. To diagnose cytomegalovirus status from the catalog of TCR beta chain sequences, a statistical classification framework was built. This is the immuneACCESS table as TCRdb keeps it, with only in-frame sequences that have V and J called. A part of the clones is gone; compared with another copy, unresolved V genes explain less than half, and the rest is unexplained. The DNA was the basis for D and trimming; V, J and clone size are from that table. The sample table records about 57,000 clones; just over 90% of these occur just once. The top ten clones comprise 5.8% of the sample. Clipping removes 7 bases from V and 10 bases from J, with 11 as the unmatched junction base count. According to the germline V gene, CDR1 reads MNHEY and CDR2 reads SVGAGI. Including the terminal cysteine and phenylalanine, the CDR3 comprises 14 residues. The CDR3 DNA has 42 bases and is translated from base 1.

The sample was PBMCs. The receptor chain draws on TRBV6-5 and TRBJ2-1, and 9 junctional nucleotides match TRBD2. The sequence derives from a woman younger than 35 in good health and CMV-seronegative. The DNA reads TGTGCCAGCATGAGGACTAGCGTCTTATGGGAGCAGTTCTTC. It is translated as CASMRTSVLWEQFF.